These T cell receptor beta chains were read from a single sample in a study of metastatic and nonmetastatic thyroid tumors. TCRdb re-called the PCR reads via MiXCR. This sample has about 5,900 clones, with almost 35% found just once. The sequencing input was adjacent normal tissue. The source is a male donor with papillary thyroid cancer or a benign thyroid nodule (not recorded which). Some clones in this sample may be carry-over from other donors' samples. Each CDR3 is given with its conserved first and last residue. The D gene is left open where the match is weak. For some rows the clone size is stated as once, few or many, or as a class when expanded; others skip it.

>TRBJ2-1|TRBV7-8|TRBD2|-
CASSLAAGAYNEQFF
TGTGCCAGCAGCTTAGCGGCGGGGGCCTACAATGAGCAGTTCTTC
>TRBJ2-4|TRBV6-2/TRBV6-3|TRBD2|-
CASNSLATTSGSVTKNIQYF
TGTGCCAGCAACTCCCTGGCAACTACTAGCGGTAGTGTTACCAAAAACATTCAGTACTTC
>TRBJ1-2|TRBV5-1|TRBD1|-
CASSGRTGDRGYTF
TGCGCCAGCAGCGGTAGGACAGGGGACCGTGGCTACACCTTC
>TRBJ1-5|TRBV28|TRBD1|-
CASSLFGGTVNQPQHF
TGTGCCAGCAGTTTATTTGGCGGGACAGTCAATCAGCCCCAGCATTTT
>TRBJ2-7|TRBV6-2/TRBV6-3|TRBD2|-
CASTRGLAGTWREFGEQYF
TGTGCCAGCACGAGGGGACTAGCGGGGACCTGGAGGGAGTTCGGCGAGCAGTACTTC
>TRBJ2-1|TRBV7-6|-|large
CASSYQSGEQFF
TGTGCCAGCAGCTACCAGTCCGGTGAGCAGTTCTTC
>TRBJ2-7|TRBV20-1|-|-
CSAKGLHSYEQYF
TGCAGTGCTAAAGGGTTACACTCCTACGAGCAGTACTTC
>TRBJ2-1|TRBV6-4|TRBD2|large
CASSDSSGGAYEQFF
TGTGCCAGCAGTGACTCTAGCGGGGGGGCCTATGAGCAGTTCTTC
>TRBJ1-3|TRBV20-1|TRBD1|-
CSAGQGTGNTIYF
TGCAGTGCTGGACAGGGGACTGGAAACACCATATATTTT
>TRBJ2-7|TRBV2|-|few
CASSGITNYEQYF
TGTGCCAGCAGTGGAATCACTAACTACGAGCAGTACTTC
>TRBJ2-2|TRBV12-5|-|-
CASGLAVGAGELFF
TGTGCTAGTGGTTTGGCGGTGGGGGCCGGGGAGCTGTTTTTT
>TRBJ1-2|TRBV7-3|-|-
CASSLTSEAGGGYTF
TGTGCCAGCAGCTTAACTTCTGAGGCGGGCGGGGGCTACACCTTC
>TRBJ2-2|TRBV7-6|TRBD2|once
CASSFLGLAGTGELFF
TGTGCCAGCAGCTTTTTGGGACTAGCGGGAACCGGGGAGCTGTTTTTT